This TCR beta chain was sequenced in a study of T cells in narcolepsy. General observations from the study: Reportedly, autoreactive clonotypes were serially detected in patients' blood but not controls'. Same-patient CSF and blood CD4+ T cell clonotypes included HCRT-specific and TRIB2-specific autoreactive ones.

From germline, CDR1 is KGHSH and CDR2 LQKENI. V dropped 3 bases and J dropped 5; count of bases not matched to a gene: 4. The CDR3 length is 15 residues. Worth noting for this clone: What it binds is not known.

The repertoire was sequenced with immunoSEQ multiplex PCR; TCRdb's copy has only in-frame clones and lacks some. The sample consists of around 30,000 clones, less than 90% of them appearing once. The sample was CD45RA- memory CD4+ T cells from PBMCs. This rearrangement joins TRBV18 to TRBJ2-1, with 10 bases fitting TRBD2. The TCR was taken from a human donor with narcolepsy. The CDR3 spells CASSPIAGGNNEQFF. The CDR3 coding sequence is TGTGCCAGCTCACCGATAGCGGGGGGCAACAATGAGCAGTTCTTC.